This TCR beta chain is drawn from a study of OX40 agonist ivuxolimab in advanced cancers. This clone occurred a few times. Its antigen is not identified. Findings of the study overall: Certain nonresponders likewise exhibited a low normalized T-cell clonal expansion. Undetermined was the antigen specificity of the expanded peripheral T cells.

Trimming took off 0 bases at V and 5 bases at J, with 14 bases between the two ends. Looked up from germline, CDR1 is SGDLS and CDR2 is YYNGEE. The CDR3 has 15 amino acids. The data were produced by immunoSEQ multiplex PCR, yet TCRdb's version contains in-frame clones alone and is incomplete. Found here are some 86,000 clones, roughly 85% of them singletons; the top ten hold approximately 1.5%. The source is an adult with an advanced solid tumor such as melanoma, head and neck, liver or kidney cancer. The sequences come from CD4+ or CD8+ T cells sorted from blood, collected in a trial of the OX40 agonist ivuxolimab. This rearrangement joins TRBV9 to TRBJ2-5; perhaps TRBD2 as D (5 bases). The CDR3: CASSVGSLPGETQYF. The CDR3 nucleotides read TGTGCCAGCAGCGTAGGAAGCCTCCCGGGGGAGACCCAGTACTTC.